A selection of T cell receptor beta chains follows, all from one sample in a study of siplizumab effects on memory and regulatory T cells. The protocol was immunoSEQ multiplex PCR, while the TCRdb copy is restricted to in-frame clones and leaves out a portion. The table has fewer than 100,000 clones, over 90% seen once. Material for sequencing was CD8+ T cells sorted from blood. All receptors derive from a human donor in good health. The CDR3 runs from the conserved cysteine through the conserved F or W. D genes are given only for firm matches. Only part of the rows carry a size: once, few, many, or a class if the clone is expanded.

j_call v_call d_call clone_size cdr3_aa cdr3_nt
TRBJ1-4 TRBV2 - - CASSDRTGFRELFF TGTGCCAGCAGTGACCGAACAGGGTTTCGGGAACTGTTTTTT
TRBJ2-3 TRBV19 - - CASSIDSSSGDRTDTQYF TGTGCCAGTAGTATAGATTCGAGTTCAGGGGATCGCACAGATACGCAGTATTTT
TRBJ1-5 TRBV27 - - CASCAGPNQPQHF TGTGCCAGCTGCGCGGGGCCAAATCAGCCCCAGCATTTT
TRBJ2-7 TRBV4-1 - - CASSQETREQYF TGCGCCAGCAGCCAAGAAACTAGAGAGCAGTACTTC
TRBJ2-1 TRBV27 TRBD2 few CASSLTLAGREQFF TGTGCCAGCAGTTTAACACTAGCGGGCCGGGAGCAGTTCTTC
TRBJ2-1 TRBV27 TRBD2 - CASHSGLKYNEQFF TGTGCCAGCCATTCGGGACTAAAGTACAATGAGCAGTTCTTC
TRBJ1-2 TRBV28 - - CASSSSRESELPYGYTF TGTGCCAGCAGTTCGTCCCGAGAGAGCGAGCTACCCTATGGCTACACCTTC
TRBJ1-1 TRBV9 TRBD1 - CASSVATGGPQGAPPEAFF TGTGCCAGCAGCGTAGCTACCGGGGGGCCGCAGGGGGCGCCCCCTGAAGCTTTCTTT
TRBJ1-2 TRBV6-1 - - CASTPGVANYGYTF TGTGCCAGCACGCCGGGGGTTGCTAACTATGGCTACACCTTC
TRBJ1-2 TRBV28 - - CASSLSTETNYGYTF TGTGCCAGCAGTTTAAGTACTGAGACTAACTATGGCTACACCTTC
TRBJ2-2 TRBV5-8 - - CASSLSIQLLGELFF TGTGCCAGCAGCTTGAGTATTCAGCTCCTCGGGGAGCTGTTTTTT
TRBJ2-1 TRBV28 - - CASSYLGGPSYNEQFF TGTGCCAGCAGTTACTTGGGAGGCCCCTCCTACAATGAGCAGTTCTTC
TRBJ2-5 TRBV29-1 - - CSVEGASTQTQYF TGCAGCGTTGAAGGGGCGTCTACACAGACCCAGTACTTC
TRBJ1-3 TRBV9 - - CASSVGSDSSGNTIYF TGTGCCAGCAGCGTAGGTAGCGATTCCTCTGGAAACACCATATATTTT
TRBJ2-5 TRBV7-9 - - CASSLPLQETQYF TGTGCCAGCAGCTTACCATTACAAGAGACCCAGTACTTC
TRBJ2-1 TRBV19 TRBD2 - CATSGVAGGGEQFF TGTGCCACCTCGGGGGTAGCGGGAGGTGGTGAGCAGTTCTTC
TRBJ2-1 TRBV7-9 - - CASSLGTMRVYNEQFF TGTGCCAGCAGCTTAGGGACTATGAGGGTCTACAATGAGCAGTTCTTC
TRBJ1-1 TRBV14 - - CASSQYRNTEAFF TGTGCCAGCAGCCAGTACAGGAACACTGAAGCTTTCTTT
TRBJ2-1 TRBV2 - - CASSGRGLPNEQFF TGTGCCAGCAGTGGACGGGGACTCCCAAATGAGCAGTTCTTC
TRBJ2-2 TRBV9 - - CASSVGGGTGELFF TGTGCCAGCAGCGTAGGTGGTGGGACCGGGGAGCTGTTTTTT
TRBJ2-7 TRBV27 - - CASSSGLAAHEQYF TGTGCCAGCAGTTCGGGACTTGCCGCCCACGAGCAGTACTTC
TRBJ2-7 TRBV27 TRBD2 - CASSSRTSGTYEQYF TGTGCCAGCAGTTCCCGGACTAGCGGAACCTACGAGCAGTACTTC
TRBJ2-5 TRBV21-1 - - CASPETQEYQETQYF TGTGCCAGCCCAGAGACACAGGAGTACCAAGAGACCCAGTACTTC
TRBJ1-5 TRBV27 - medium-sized CASGHIGNNQPQHF TGTGCCAGCGGACATATAGGGAACAATCAGCCCCAGCATTTT
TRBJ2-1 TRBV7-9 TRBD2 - CASSLPEAGEQFF TGTGCCAGCAGCCTACCCGAAGCGGGAGAGCAGTTCTTC
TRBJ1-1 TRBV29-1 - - CSVTVGGTEAFF TGCAGCGTGACGGTGGGCGGCACTGAAGCTTTCTTT
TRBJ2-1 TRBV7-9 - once CASSPRDTSSYNEQFF TGTGCCAGCAGCCCCAGGGACACTAGCTCCTACAATGAGCAGTTCTTC
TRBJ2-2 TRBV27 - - CASSLSLLRGNTGELFF TGTGCCAGCAGTTTATCTTTGTTGAGGGGAAACACCGGGGAGCTGTTTTTT
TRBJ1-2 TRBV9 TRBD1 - CASSVVPTGNYGYTF TGTGCCAGCAGCGTAGTCCCGACAGGGAACTATGGCTACACCTTC
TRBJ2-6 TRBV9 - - CASSVSSLLSGANVLTF TGTGCCAGCAGCGTATCCAGCCTGCTCTCTGGGGCCAACGTCCTGACTTTC
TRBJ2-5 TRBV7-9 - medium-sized CASSTRLDQETQYF TGTGCCAGCAGCACAAGACTGGACCAGGAGACCCAGTACTTC
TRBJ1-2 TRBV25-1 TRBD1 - CASSEDRNGYTF TGTGCCAGCAGTGAGGACAGGAATGGCTACACCTTC
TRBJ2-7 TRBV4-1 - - CASSHRTGSYEQYF TGCGCCAGCAGCCACCGCACCGGATCCTACGAGCAGTACTTC
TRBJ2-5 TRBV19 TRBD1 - CASSPTGTGPRETQYF TGTGCCAGTAGTCCGACCGGGACAGGTCCTCGGGAGACCCAGTACTTC
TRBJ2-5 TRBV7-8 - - CASSFLVPQETQYF TGTGCCAGCAGCTTCCTGGTACCCCAAGAGACCCAGTACTTC
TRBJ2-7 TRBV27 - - CASSPSDGYEQYF TGTGCCAGCAGTCCCTCAGACGGCTACGAGCAGTACTTC
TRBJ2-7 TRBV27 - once CASRQTGHYEQYF TGTGCCAGCAGACAAACCGGGCATTACGAGCAGTACTTC
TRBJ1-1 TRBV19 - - CASSISGTNTEAFF TGTGCCAGTAGTATATCAGGGACCAACACTGAAGCTTTCTTT
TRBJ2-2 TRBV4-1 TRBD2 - CASSQGAREGLTGELFF TGCGCCAGCAGCCAAGGAGCGCGGGAGGGCCTCACCGGGGAGCTGTTTTTT
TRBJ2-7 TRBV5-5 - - CASSLEIRTYEQYF TGTGCCAGCAGCTTGGAGATCAGGACCTACGAGCAGTACTTC
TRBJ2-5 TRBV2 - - CASSNSGGMQETQYF TGTGCCAGCAGTAACTCAGGGGGGATGCAAGAGACCCAGTACTTC
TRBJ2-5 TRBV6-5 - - CASSSRGTQYF TGTGCCAGCAGTTCCCGGGGGACCCAGTACTTC
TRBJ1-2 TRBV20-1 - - CSAPLGGYTF TGCAGTGCTCCACTGGGTGGCTACACCTTC
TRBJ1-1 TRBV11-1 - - CASSLDGSRNTEAFF TGTGCCAGCAGCTTAGACGGCAGTAGGAACACTGAAGCTTTCTTT
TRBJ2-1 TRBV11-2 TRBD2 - CASSSNLADYNEQFF TGTGCCAGCAGCTCGAACCTAGCGGACTACAATGAGCAGTTCTTC
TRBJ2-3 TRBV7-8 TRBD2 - CASSTSLAGGPPDTQYF TGTGCCAGCAGCACGTCACTAGCGGGAGGGCCCCCAGATACGCAGTATTTT
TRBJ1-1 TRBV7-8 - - CASSSATGGPEAFF TGTGCCAGCAGCTCGGCGACGGGGGGTCCTGAAGCTTTCTTT
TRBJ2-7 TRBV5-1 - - CASSSTGTPGYEQYF TGCGCCAGCAGCAGTACCGGGACCCCAGGCTACGAGCAGTACTTC
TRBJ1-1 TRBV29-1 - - CSVRKLNTEAFF TGCAGTGTCCGAAAGTTGAACACTGAAGCTTTCTTT